This T cell receptor (beta chain) was captured in a study of OX40 agonist ivuxolimab in advanced cancers. In terms of the full investigation: The costimulatory receptor OX40 (CD134) was targeted by ivuxolimab, a fully human IgG2 agonistic monoclonal antibody. Peripheral TCRbeta sequencing was intended to test whether TCR sequence diversity was altered and clonal T-cell expansion was caused by ivuxolimab. Intravenous ivuxolimab was administered to patients every 2 weeks at six dose levels: 0.01, 0.1, 0.3, 1.5, 3 and 10 mg/kg. In the dose-escalation cohort, approximately 82% of patients were male, and the mean age was roughly 60 years, with a range of about 23 to 90. Partial responses occurred in three dose-escalation patients: two with cutaneous melanoma and one with hepatocellular carcinoma. Patients were allowed to have had prior anti-PD-1, anti-PD-L1 or anti-CTLA-4 therapy, and around 40% of the dose-escalation patients had previously received checkpoint inhibitors. Among the 50 to 55 dose-escalation patients, approximately 20 had hepatocellular carcinoma, approximately 15 melanoma, 9 renal cell carcinoma and 9 head and neck cancer. The paper describes the monotherapy dose-escalation part (N of about 52 patients) of the phase I trial of ivuxolimab.

To sequence the TCRbeta CDR3 region, genomic DNA was isolated from the sorted cells. The immunoSEQ Assay was used for sequencing of TCRbeta CDR3 regions. TCRdb carries this immuneACCESS record with in-frame sequences only. Its versions omit some clonotypes, under half of them owing to an unresolved V gene in the studies checked, with the rest unexplained. The sample contains 15,000 to 25,000 clones, approximately 88% of them found a single time. 50% of the sample goes to the ten largest clones. Regarding this clone: Its antigen is still unknown. No clone much larger than this one lies a single base away; base qualities are absent.

What the study reported, not specific to this receptor: At doses of 0.1 to 3.0 mg/kg, clonal expansion of both CD4+ and CD8+ blood T cells was observed from baseline to week 6. Low levels of normalized T-cell clonal expansion were also seen in some patients who did not respond. In the 0.1-3.0 mg/kg groups, partial responders were among the patients with the lowest normalized peripheral clonal expansion, particularly in CD8+ T cells. After ivuxolimab, more expanded clones were found on average in CD8+ T cells than in CD4+ T cells. Antigen specificity was not determined for the clonally expanded peripheral T cells.

Patients with autoimmune disease history or receiving systemic immunosuppression were excluded from the trial. In every dose cohort, peripheral blood was drawn for TCR sequencing at baseline, cycle 4 day 1, and cycle 7 day 1. The samples were taken from a phase I, first-in-human, multicenter, open-label dose-escalation trial of ivuxolimab. The trial enrolled adults with locally advanced or metastatic head and neck squamous cell, hepatocellular, melanoma or renal cell carcinoma. Before TCR sequencing, CD4+ T cells and CD8+ T cells from peripheral blood were sorted into separate populations. Sample: CD4+ or CD8+ T cells sorted from blood, taken in a trial of the OX40 agonist ivuxolimab. The sequence was collected from an adult with an advanced solid tumor such as melanoma, head and neck, liver or kidney cancer.

The DNA sequence is as follows: TGTGCCAGCAGTCAAGACAGGGGGGGAGATACGCAGTATTTT. It translates to CASSQDRGGDTQYF. The chain is made from TRBV6-5 and TRBJ2-3; 9 of the junction bases match TRBD1. CDR1 and CDR2 (MNHEY, SVGAGI) derive from the germline V gene. From V the trimming removes 5 bases and from J it removes 5 bases, while the gene matches leave 5 bases of the junction unaccounted for. The CDR3 numbers 14 residues from cysteine through phenylalanine. The DNA shown is the 42-base CDR3, in frame from base 1.